This T cell receptor (beta chain) appears in the sequencing data of a study of OX40 agonist ivuxolimab in advanced cancers. Profiling relied on immunoSEQ multiplex PCR, and the TCRdb table lists in-frame clones only, not all of them. The sample yields 25,000 to 30,000 clones, about 86% seen once. Patients with a history of autoimmune disease or on systemic immunosuppression were excluded. This sequence was found in an adult with an advanced solid tumor such as melanoma, head and neck, liver or kidney cancer. Source: CD4+ or CD8+ T cells sorted from blood, taken in a trial of the OX40 agonist ivuxolimab.

CDR3 in amino acids: CASRPDRGGSYGYTF. The CDR3 DNA sequence: TGCGCCAGCAGGCCGGACAGGGGAGGGTCTTATGGCTACACCTTC. The chain carries TRBV4-3 and TRBJ1-2; the match to TRBD1 covers 9 bases. This CDR3 spans 15 amino acids. The J segment lost 5 bases and the V segment lost 6 bases, leaving 10 bases of the junction unmatched. Germline values: CDR1 LGHNA, CDR2 YSLEER.